This T cell receptor beta chain was identified during a study of Graves' ophthalmopathy and Graves' hyperthyroidism. Scientists amplified the TCR beta CDR3 regions from RNA transcripts. HTBI primers were used in a first-round RT-PCR, which preceded a second-round multiplex PCR. TCRdb reprocessed the multiplex PCR reads via MiXCR and lists one record per CDR3 protein. The sample has about 370,000 distinct CDR3 sequences, approximately 18% seen once; the top ten hold 2.4%. Study-wide findings and caveats: The model predicted ophthalmopathy progression with roughly 70% sensitivity and around 72% specificity.

Worth noting for this clonotype: No antigen is known for it.

The clonotype comes from an adult woman with stable Graves' hyperthyroidism. The sequencing input was peripheral blood.

Written as DNA, the CDR3 is TGTGCCAGTAACCGACCGTCGGAGAACTATGGCTACACCTTC. It translates to CASNRPSENYGYTF. V gene TRBV19 combines with J gene TRBJ1-2; D call uncertain. CDR3 size: 14 residues. V was shortened by 7 bases and J by 2 bases, with 14 bases between the two germline ends. CDR1 and CDR2 (germline): LNHDA, SQIVND (reference sequence).